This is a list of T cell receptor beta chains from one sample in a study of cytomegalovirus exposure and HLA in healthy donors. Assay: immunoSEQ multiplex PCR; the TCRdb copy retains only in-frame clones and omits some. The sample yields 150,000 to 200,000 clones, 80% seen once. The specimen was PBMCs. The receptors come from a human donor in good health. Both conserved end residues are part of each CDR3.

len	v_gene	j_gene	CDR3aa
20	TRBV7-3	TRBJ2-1	CASSYTGTGFLKGSYNEQFF
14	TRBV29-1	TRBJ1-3	CSVERTGVGNTIYF
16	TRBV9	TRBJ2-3	CASSVAPVASTDTQYF
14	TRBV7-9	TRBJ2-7	CASSLSGETYEQYF
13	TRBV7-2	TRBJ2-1	CASSVTEYNEQFF
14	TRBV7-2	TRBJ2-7	CASSLQGAPYEQYF
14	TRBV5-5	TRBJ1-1	CASSPWGGRTEAFF
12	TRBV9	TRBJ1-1	CASSGGNTEAFF
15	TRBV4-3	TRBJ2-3	CASSRTSGGADTQYF
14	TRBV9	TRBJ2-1	CASSVGLAGEGQFF
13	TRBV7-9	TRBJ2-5	CASSLGSQETQYF
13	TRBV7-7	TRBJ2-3	CASSVGTGGAQYF
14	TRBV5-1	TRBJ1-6	CASSPDGAVSPLHF
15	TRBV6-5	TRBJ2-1	CASSPRGGGVNEQFF
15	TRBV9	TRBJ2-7	CASSITGTALHEQYF
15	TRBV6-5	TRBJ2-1	CASSYGGADYNEQFF
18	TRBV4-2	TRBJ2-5	CASSEGTSLIQGKETQYF
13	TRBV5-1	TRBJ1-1	CASSLGSATEAFF
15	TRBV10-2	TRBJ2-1	CASRVTSGGQSEQFF
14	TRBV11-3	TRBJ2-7	CASSPRDRSYEQYF
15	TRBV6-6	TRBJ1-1	CASSSPRQDNTEAFF
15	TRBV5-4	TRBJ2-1	CASRPSGGSYNEQFF
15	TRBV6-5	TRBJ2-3	CASSYEGLASDTQYF
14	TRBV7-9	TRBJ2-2	CATWRQGALGELFF
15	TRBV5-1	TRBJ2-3	CASSLGGDRADTQYF
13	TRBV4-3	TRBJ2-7	CASSQGQGWEQYF
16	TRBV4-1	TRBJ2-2	CASSQGAGVMIGELFF